Below are 25 T cell receptor beta chains sequenced from a single sample in a study of blood T cell repertoires in COVID-19. Assay used: immunoSEQ multiplex PCR; TCRdb lists only in-frame clones, some missing. The sample includes roughly 110,000 clones, approximately 80% of them seen just once. Material: peripheral blood. These receptors were taken from a woman in her sixties or seventies with acute or convalescent COVID-19.

The DNA of the CDR3 is TGTGCCAGCAGCTTAGATGGGTTTAGCGGAGCGGAGCAGTTCTTC. This encodes CASSLDGFSGAEQFF. J is TRBJ2-1 and V is TRBV7-8, with D maybe TRBD2 (6 bases). Deletions cut 1 base from V and 10 bases from J, with 17 bases between. The CDR3 contains 15 residues. Germline V gives CDR1 SGHVS, CDR2 FQNEAQ.

This chain joins TRBV7-2 and TRBJ2-5; TRBD1 is a possible D gene (5 bases). CDR3 length equals 14 residues. Germline values: CDR1 SGHTA, CDR2 FQGNSA. V was shortened by 4 bases and J by 2 bases, with 11 bases between the two germline ends. As DNA, the CDR3 is TGTGCCAGCAGCTCGCCCCCAGGGCAAGAGACCCAGTACTTC. Amino acid sequence: CASSSPPGQETQYF.

On this clone itself: Other DNA sequences within the sample encode an identical CDR3. The chain uses TRBV18 and TRBJ1-5, with a weak D call TRBD1 (5 bases). Germline CDR1 KGHSH, CDR2 LQKENI. The CDR3 sequence is 14 residues long. Trimming removed 6 bases at V and 0 bases at J, with 9 bases between. DNA for the CDR3: TGTGCCAGCTCGCCGGGGGATAGCAATCAGCCCCAGCATTTT. Residues: CASSPGDSNQPQHF.

As DNA, the CDR3 is TGTGCCAGCAGTTTATACAGGGGGCTTAACGGGGAGCTGTTTTTT. Encoded protein: CASSLYRGLNGELFF. This chain joins TRBV6-5 and TRBJ2-2, with 9 bases matching TRBD1. V lost 4 bases to trimming and J lost 7 bases; unmatched junction nucleotides: 7. The CDR3 has 15 residues. Germline values: CDR1 MNHEY, CDR2 SVGAGI.

This clone was seen a few times. The chain links TRBV30 to TRBJ2-1, with TRBD2 matching 12 bases. V shed 2 bases and J 4 bases; nucleotides not matched to a gene: 3. Per the germline V gene, CDR1 is GTSNPN and CDR2 is SVGIG (reference sequence). The CDR3 is 15 residues long. The CDR3 DNA sequence: TGTGCCTGGAGTCTGACTAGCGGGAGTTACAATGAGCAGTTCTTC. Amino acids: CAWSLTSGSYNEQFF.

The table lists this clone with a count of one. The genes are TRBV11-2 and TRBJ2-5; a possible D gene is TRBD2 (6 bases). The germline gives CDR1 SGHAT, CDR2 FQNNGV. The CDR3 consists of 15 residues. Between the trimmed V and J ends, which lost 5 bases and 5 bases, there was a span of 18 bases. The CDR3 DNA reads as TGTGCCAGCAGCCCAGTCCAGGCTGGGGGGGAGACCCAGTACTTC. It codes for CASSPVQAGGETQYF.

This chain connects TRBV10-1 to TRBJ2-3, with D unresolved. The CDR3 contains 12 residues. Germline loops: CDR1 WNHNN, CDR2 SYGVQD (reference sequence). V dropped 6 bases and J dropped 0 bases, with 4 bases sitting between them. The CDR3 sequence is CASSSSTDTQYF. CDR3 nucleotides: TGCGCCAGCAGCTCTAGCACAGATACGCAGTATTTT.

The CDR3 sequence: CASSLTGLHVEQYF. For the CDR3, the DNA is TGTGCCAGCAGCTTGACGGGACTCCACGTGGAGCAGTACTTC. The chain links TRBV5-6 to TRBJ2-7; D may be TRBD2 (6 bases). V was shortened by 1 base and J by 7 bases, with 15 bases between the two germline ends. The CDR3 consists of 14 residues. The V gene's germline CDR1 is SGHDT and CDR2 YYEEEE.

The chain links TRBV5-6 to TRBJ1-2; D is ambiguous. Trimming removed 5 bases from V and 7 bases from J, with 9 bases in between. This CDR3 is built from 11 residues. Germline CDR1 SGHDT, CDR2 YYEEEE. The CDR3 loop is CASRSSSGYTF. DNA for the CDR3: TGTGCCAGCAGAAGTTCCAGTGGCTACACCTTC.

The chain has TRBV2 and TRBJ1-1; 7 bases match TRBD1. V dropped 7 bases and J dropped 3; count of bases not matched to a gene: 8. The CDR3 loop spans 14 amino acids. Germline loops: CDR1 SNHLY, CDR2 FYNNEI. The DNA for the CDR3 is TGTGCCAGCATCAGGGGGTTAGGGGACACTGAAGCTTTCTTT. Amino acid sequence: CASIRGLGDTEAFF.

CDR3 bases: TGTGCCAGCAGCCAAGATCGGACTAGCGGGGGAGATACGCAGTATTTT. Translating it yields CASSQDRTSGGDTQYF. V gene TRBV4-2 combines with J gene TRBJ2-3, with TRBD2 matching 13 bases. This CDR3 comprises 16 residues. CDR1 and CDR2 (germline): LGHNA, YNFKEQ. Trimming at V came to 0 bases and at J to 5 bases, leaving 2 bases not matched to a gene.

The rearrangement links TRBV2 to TRBJ2-5; 7 positions agree with TRBD2. CDR1 is SNHLY and CDR2 is FYNNEI in the germline V gene. The junction had 5 bases not matched to a gene; V was cut back by 1 base and J by 3 bases. The CDR3 covers 15 residues. In DNA, the CDR3 is TGTGCCAGCAGTGAAGATGCGGGGGTGGAAGAGACCCAGTACTTC. Its protein product is CASSEDAGVEETQYF.

The chain links TRBV28 to TRBJ2-5; TRBD2 agrees at 12 bases. V shed 4 bases, J shed 2 bases, and the junction held 8 bases outside the gene matches. Germline CDR1 and CDR2: MDHEN and SYDVKM. The CDR3 is 17 residues long. The CDR3 DNA reads as TGTGCCAGCAGTTGGGGGACTAGCGGGTCGGAACAAGAGACCCAGTACTTC. Its protein is CASSWGTSGSEQETQYF.

V gene TRBV6-6 combines with J gene TRBJ2-7, with D perhaps TRBD1 (5 bases). The CDR3 has 12 residues. Per the germline V gene, CDR1 is MNHNY and CDR2 is SVGAGI (reference sequence). Trimming took off 4 bases at V and 3 bases at J, with 7 bases between the two ends. The CDR3 spells CASSSGFYEQYF. CDR3 sequence (DNA): TGTGCCAGCAGTTCAGGGTTCTACGAGCAGTACTTC.

The V and J genes are TRBV12-3 or TRBV12-4 and TRBJ1-2; D is undetermined. This CDR3 contains 12 residues. V lost 3 bases and J lost 8, with 10 bases in between. This CDR3 reads CASSLDGVGYTF. DNA of the CDR3: TGTGCCAGCAGTTTGGACGGGGTAGGCTACACCTTC.

V usage is TRBV19 and J usage is TRBJ1-1; the match to TRBD1 covers 9 bases. V lost 3 bases, J lost 0 bases, and 8 bases stayed unmatched. The germline gives CDR1 LNHDA, CDR2 SQIVND (reference sequence). The CDR3 contains 17 residues. For the CDR3, the DNA is TGTGCCAGTAGTATGGTCCGGGACAGGGCTATGAACACTGAAGCTTTCTTT. It encodes CASSMVRDRAMNTEAFF.

In its sample, this clone was seen once. This sequence joins TRBV7-2 and TRBJ2-1, with D unclear. V was clipped by 3 bases and J by 0 bases, with 9 bases between them. Germline CDR1 is SGHTA and CDR2 is FQGNSA. This CDR3 is built from 15 residues. The CDR3 region has the DNA TGTGCCAGCAGCTTCGAAGCCCTCTCCTACAATGAGCAGTTCTTC. Translation: CASSFEALSYNEQFF.

The CDR3 sequence is CASKSARGSNYGYTF. The CDR3 DNA sequence: TGTGCCAGTAAATCCGCCAGGGGGAGTAACTATGGCTACACCTTC. The chain links TRBV19 to TRBJ1-2, with 7 bases identical to TRBD1. V dropped 7 bases and J dropped 1; count of bases not matched to a gene: 9. This CDR3 has 15 residues. The germline gives CDR1 LNHDA, CDR2 SQIVND (reference sequence).

Here the CDR3 DNA reads TGTGCCAGCAGCTTAGCGAGCGGATCCCCCGATGAGCAGTTCTTC. Translated: CASSLASGSPDEQFF. The genes are TRBV7-9 and TRBJ2-1; possible D gene TRBD2, 5 bases. V was clipped by 0 bases and J by 8 bases, with 14 bases between them. Per the germline V gene, CDR1 is SEHNR and CDR2 is FQNEAQ (reference sequence). CDR3 size: 15 residues. The full variable domain, in which reference TRBV7-9 and TRBJ2-1 provide the parts outside the CDR3, is DTGVSQNPRHKITKRGQNVTFRCDPISEHNRLYWYRQTLGQGPEFLTYFQNEAQLEKSRLLSDRFSAERPKGSFSTLEIQRTEQGDSAMYLCASSLASGSPDEQFFGPGTRLTVL.

This clone was detected only a few times. This chain joins TRBV18 and TRBJ2-1; no clear D. The V gene's germline CDR1 is KGHSH and CDR2 LQKENI. The CDR3 is 13 amino acids. Trimming shortened V by 4 bases and J by 7 bases, and 11 bases separated the two germline ends. The CDR3 DNA reads TGTGCCAGCTCACGAGACGAGAGGAATGAGCAGTTCTTC. Its translation is CASSRDERNEQFF.

V and J are TRBV18 and TRBJ1-2; 7 bases agree with TRBD1. This CDR3 spans 18 amino acids. V lost 3 bases and J lost 3; bases outside the gene matches: 16. Looked up from germline, CDR1 is KGHSH and CDR2 is LQKENI. CDR3 nucleotide sequence: TGTGCCAGCTCACCCTCCAATGGTTTAGGGGGCGCCGACTATGGCTACACCTTC. It is translated as CASSPSNGLGGADYGYTF.

The rearrangement joins TRBV19 to TRBJ1-2; D is undetermined. Trimming shortened V by 5 bases and J by 3 bases, and 10 bases separated the two germline ends. The CDR3 is made up of 13 amino acids. Germline V gives CDR1 LNHDA, CDR2 SQIVND (reference sequence). CDR3 nucleotide sequence: TGTGCCAGTAGTCTCCCAGGTGACTATGGCTACACCTTC. It is translated as CASSLPGDYGYTF.

The V call is TRBV5-5, the J call TRBJ1-1, with D tentatively TRBD1 (5 bases). The CDR3 runs to 13 residues. Germline V gene sequence: CDR1 SGHKS, CDR2 YYEKEE (reference sequence). Trimming removed 2 bases at V and 0 bases at J, with 5 bases between. This CDR3 is CASSFRVNTEAFF. CDR3 DNA: TGTGCCAGCAGCTTCAGGGTGAACACTGAAGCTTTCTTT.

The chain has TRBV6-1 and TRBJ2-1; the match to TRBD2 covers 12 bases. There are 17 residues in the CDR3. The V and J ends lost 4 bases and 9 bases, in that order; junction bases with no gene match: 13. Germline CDR1 is MNHNS and CDR2 is SASEGT. As DNA, the CDR3 is TGTGCCAGCAGTGTGAGTGGGACTAGCGGGTTTCGTTCTGAGCAGTTCTTC. As protein: CASSVSGTSGFRSEQFF.

J is TRBJ2-3 and V is TRBV11-1, with 8 bases matching TRBD2. The trim removed 1 base at V and 10 bases at J, leaving 10 bases unmatched. Germline V gene data show CDR1 as SGHAT and CDR2 as FQDESV (reference sequence). CDR3 size: 15 residues. CDR3 sequence: CASSLVSGASYSQYF. The CDR3 DNA sequence: TGTGCCAGCAGCTTAGTTAGCGGGGCGTCGTATTCGCAGTATTTT.